This T cell receptor beta chain was documented in a study of graft-versus-host responses after intestinal transplantation. The study's findings and limits: Association was observed between peak circulating GvH clone levels and early post-transplant HvG declines. Detected in recipient marrow were GvH clones, some of which were first observed in ileum or blood.

In regard to this clone: Its antigen is undetermined.

Only in-frame clones appear in the TCRdb table, and some are missing; sequencing was by immunoSEQ multiplex PCR. Seen here are 20,000 to 25,000 clones, approximately 78% observed once, and the top ten hold over 0.75%. Germline CDR1 SEHNR, CDR2 FQNEAQ (reference sequence). The CDR3 sequence is 14 residues long. With 8 bases removed from V and 5 bases from J, the gap between germline ends came to 18 bases. This chain connects TRBV7-9 to TRBJ2-5; possible D gene TRBD2, 5 bases. The clonotype comes from a human donor who was the organ donor for an intestinal transplant. The specimen comprised unstimulated CD8+ T cells sorted from spleen or lymph node cells, sampled before transplant. The chain's CDR3 is CASGYPPRRETQYF. In nucleotides, the CDR3 is TGTGCCAGCGGCTACCCCCCTAGGAGGGAGACCCAGTACTTC.